The rows below give T cell receptor beta chains drawn from one sample of a study of cytomegalovirus exposure and HLA in healthy donors. TCRdb keeps only in-frame clones here, not all; method: immunoSEQ multiplex PCR. The repertoire holds 150,000 to 200,000 clones, with nearly 80% as singletons. The sample was PBMCs. Receptor source: a man in his forties in good health and CMV-seropositive. Each CDR3 is given with its conserved first and last residue. D genes are given only for firm matches. The listing skips clone size in some rows; elsewhere it reads once, few, many or a size class.

j_call clone_size d_call v_call cdr3_nt cdr3_aa
TRBJ2-7 - TRBD1 TRBV5-1 TGCGCCAGCAGCTTGGGACAGGGTAGCTCCTACGAGCAGTACTTC CASSLGQGSSYEQYF
TRBJ1-1 few TRBD1 TRBV14 TGTGCCAGCAGCCTGTTAGGGACAGGACGGATGAACACTGAAGCTTTCTTT CASSLLGTGRMNTEAFF
TRBJ1-1 - TRBD1 TRBV5-1 TGCGCCAGCAGCTTTGGGACAGGGACATGGGGGACTGAAGCTTTCTTT CASSFGTGTWGTEAFF
TRBJ2-1 - TRBD2 TRBV4-2 TGTGCCAGCAGCTCGTCGGGACTAGCGGATTTCAATGAGCAGTTCTTC CASSSSGLADFNEQFF
TRBJ2-2 - TRBD2 TRBV5-1 TGCGCCAGCAGCTTGTCTCTAGCGGGTAACACCGGGGAGCTGTTTTTT CASSLSLAGNTGELFF
TRBJ2-2 - - TRBV10-3 TGTGCCACCGCCTGGCCCACGGGTAAAACCGGGGAGCTGTTTTTT CATAWPTGKTGELFF
TRBJ2-1 - TRBD2 TRBV12-5 TGTGCTAGTGGCCTCAGCGGGAACTCCTACAATGAGCAGTTCTTC CASGLSGNSYNEQFF
TRBJ1-1 - - TRBV28 TGTGCCAGCAGTTACAGGGTTGGGAGCACTGAAGCTTTCTTT CASSYRVGSTEAFF
TRBJ2-7 - - TRBV5-1 TGCGCCAGCAGCCGGGACTTTTACGAGCAGTACTTC CASSRDFYEQYF
TRBJ2-7 once TRBD2 TRBV7-9 TGTGCCAGCAGCTCAGGCGGGAGTTTGTACGAGCAGTACTTC CASSSGGSLYEQYF
TRBJ2-1 few TRBD2 TRBV7-9 TGTGCCAGCAGCTTAGGCGGGAGATTGGGTAATGAGCAGTTCTTC CASSLGGRLGNEQFF
TRBJ2-7 - TRBD1 TRBV2 TGTGCCAGCAGTGGGACAGGGGGCTACGAGCAGTACTTC CASSGTGGYEQYF
TRBJ2-1 - - TRBV2 TGTGCCAGCAGGGCGGACAGCCACAATGAGCAGTTCTTC CASRADSHNEQFF
TRBJ2-5 - TRBD1 TRBV2 TGTGCCAGCAGGGACAGGAGTTACCAAGAGACCCAGTACTTC CASRDRSYQETQYF
TRBJ2-7 - - TRBV28 TGTGCCAGCAGTCCAACACTAGTCGGGTCCTACGAGCAGTACTTC CASSPTLVGSYEQYF
TRBJ1-6 - - TRBV9 TGTGCCAGCAGCCCTTTCTATAATTCACCCCTCCACTTT CASSPFYNSPLHF
TRBJ2-3 - TRBD2 TRBV10-1 TGCGCCAGCAGTGAGTTCGGCAGCGGGACCCCAGATACGCAGTATTTT CASSEFGSGTPDTQYF
TRBJ2-7 few TRBD1 TRBV5-1 TGCGCCAGCAGCCGGGACAGGGAATATGTCGAGCAGTACTTC CASSRDREYVEQYF
TRBJ2-7 - TRBD2 TRBV18 TGTGCCAGCTCACCTTCGAACCCCTTTGCGGGAGGAGGGGAGCAGTACTTC CASSPSNPFAGGGEQYF
TRBJ2-3 - - TRBV7-2 TGTGCCAGCAGCCGGCTAGCTGCTGCAGATACGCAGTATTTT CASSRLAAADTQYF
TRBJ2-7 - TRBD2 TRBV28 TGTGCCAGCACCACGGGACTAGCGGGATCCTACGAGCAGTACTTC CASTTGLAGSYEQYF
TRBJ2-7 - - TRBV29-1 TGCAGCGTTGAAAGGCAGGGGACCTACGAGCAGTACTTC CSVERQGTYEQYF
TRBJ1-1 - TRBD1 TRBV10-3 TGTGCCATCAGGGACGACAGGGCAAACACTGAAGCTTTCTTT CAIRDDRANTEAFF
TRBJ2-6 - - TRBV5-4 TGTGCCAGCAGCTTGGTTTCCGGGTCAGGGGCCAACGGCCTGACTTTC CASSLVSGSGANGLTF
TRBJ2-1 - - TRBV11-3 TGTGCCAGCAGCTTGCGCGGAGGGTCCTACAATGAGCAGTTCTTC CASSLRGGSYNEQFF
TRBJ2-7 - - TRBV7-8 TGTGCCAGCAGATCAAGGGGCCACGAGCAGTACTTC CASRSRGHEQYF
TRBJ2-7 - TRBD2 TRBV11-2 TGTGCCAGCAGCTTAGGTCCTAGCGGATACGAGCAGTACTTC CASSLGPSGYEQYF
TRBJ2-2 - TRBD1 TRBV2 TGTGCCAGCGCCGGGACAGGGGAGACCGGGGAGCTGTTTTTT CASAGTGETGELFF
TRBJ2-1 - TRBD2 TRBV6-1 TGTGCCAGCACCAGTAGCGGGAGGGCCTCCAATGAGCAGTTCTTC CASTSSGRASNEQFF
TRBJ1-2 - TRBD1 TRBV28 TGTGCCACCAGGACAGGATATGGCTACACCTTC CATRTGYGYTF
TRBJ2-3 - - TRBV9 TGTGCCAGCAGCGTAGCTGCTAGCAGAAGCACAGATACGCAGTATTTT CASSVAASRSTDTQYF
TRBJ2-4 few - TRBV11-3 TGTGCCAGCAGCTTAGATCTGGCAGAACACATTCAGTACTTC CASSLDLAEHIQYF
TRBJ1-2 - - TRBV27 TGTGCCAGCCAACTTAAATACGGGGGGGCGGTTGGCTACACCTTC CASQLKYGGAVGYTF
TRBJ1-2 few - TRBV30 TGTGCCTGGAGGCGAGATAACTATGGCTACACCTTC CAWRRDNYGYTF
TRBJ2-7 - TRBD1 TRBV30 TGTGCCTGGACGTTCGGGACAGGGGGCTACGAGCAGTACTTC CAWTFGTGGYEQYF
TRBJ1-2 - TRBD1 TRBV27 TGTGCCAGCAGTCCAACAGGGGGCAATTATGGCTACACCTTC CASSPTGGNYGYTF
TRBJ2-1 - TRBD1 TRBV28 TGTGCCAGCAGTTTAATCGGGACAGGAACCTACAATGAGCAGTTCTTC CASSLIGTGTYNEQFF
TRBJ2-6 - TRBD2 TRBV7-9 TGTGCCAGCAGTCTCCGGACTAGCGGGAGGTTATCTGGGGCCAACGTCCTGACTTTC CASSLRTSGRLSGANVLTF
TRBJ1-1 - TRBD1 TRBV5-1 TGCGCCAGCAGCGCCCAGGGGGCGGAGGAAGCTTTCTTT CASSAQGAEEAFF
TRBJ1-4 few - TRBV7-3 TGTGCCAGCAGCTTAATGGGGGGATCTAATGAAAAACTGTTTTTT CASSLMGGSNEKLFF
TRBJ2-5 - TRBD2 TRBV30 TGTGCCTGGAGTGATTGGCGGGAGCGGGAGACTCAGTACTTC CAWSDWRERETQYF